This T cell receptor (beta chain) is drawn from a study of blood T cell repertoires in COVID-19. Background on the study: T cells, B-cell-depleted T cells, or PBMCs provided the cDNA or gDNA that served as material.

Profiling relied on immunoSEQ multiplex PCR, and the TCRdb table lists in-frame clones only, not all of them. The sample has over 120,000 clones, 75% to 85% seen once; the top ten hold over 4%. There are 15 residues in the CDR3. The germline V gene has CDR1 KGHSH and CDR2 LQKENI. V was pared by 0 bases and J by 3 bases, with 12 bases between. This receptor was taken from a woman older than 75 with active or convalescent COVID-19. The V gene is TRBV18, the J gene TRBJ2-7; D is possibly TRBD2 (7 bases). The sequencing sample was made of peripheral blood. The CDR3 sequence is CASSPPGGGGYEQYF. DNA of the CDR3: TGTGCCAGCTCACCACCGGGCGGGGGCGGCTACGAGCAGTACTTC.